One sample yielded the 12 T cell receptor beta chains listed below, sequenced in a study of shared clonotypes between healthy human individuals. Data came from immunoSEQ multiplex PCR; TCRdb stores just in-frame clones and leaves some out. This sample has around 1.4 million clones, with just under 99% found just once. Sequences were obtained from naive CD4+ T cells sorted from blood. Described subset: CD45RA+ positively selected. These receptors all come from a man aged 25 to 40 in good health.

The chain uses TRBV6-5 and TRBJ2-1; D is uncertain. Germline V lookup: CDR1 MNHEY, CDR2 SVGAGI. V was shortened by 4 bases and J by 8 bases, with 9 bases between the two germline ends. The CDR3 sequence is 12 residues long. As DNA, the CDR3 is TGTGCCAGCAGTTTACTCGGGTATGAGCAGTTCTTC. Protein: CASSLLGYEQFF.

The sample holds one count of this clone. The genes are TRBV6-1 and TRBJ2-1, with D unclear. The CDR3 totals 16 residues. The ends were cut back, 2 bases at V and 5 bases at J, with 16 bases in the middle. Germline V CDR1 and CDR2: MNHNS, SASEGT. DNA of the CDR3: TGTGCCAGCAGTGAATCCCATGAGGTGGGGAACAATGAGCAGTTCTTC. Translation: CASSESHEVGNNEQFF.

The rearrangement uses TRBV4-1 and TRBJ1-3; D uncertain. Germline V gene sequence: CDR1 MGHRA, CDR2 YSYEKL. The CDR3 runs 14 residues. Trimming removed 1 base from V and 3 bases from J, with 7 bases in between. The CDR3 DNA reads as TGCGCCAGCAGCCAAGGGGCAATTGGAAACACCATATATTTT. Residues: CASSQGAIGNTIYF.

The CDR3 loop reads CASRAGEETQYF. CDR3 nucleotides: TGCGCCAGCAGGGCGGGAGAGGAGACCCAGTACTTC. The chain has TRBV10-2 and TRBJ2-5, with TRBD2 matching 7 bases. The CDR3 extends over 12 amino acids. V was clipped by 6 bases and J by 5 bases; unmatched bases: 3. Germline loops: CDR1 WSHSY, CDR2 SAAADI.

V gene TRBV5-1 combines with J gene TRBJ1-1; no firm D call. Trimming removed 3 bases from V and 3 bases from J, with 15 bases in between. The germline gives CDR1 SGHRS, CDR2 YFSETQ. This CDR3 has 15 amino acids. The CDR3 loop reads CASSSPGLGYTEAFF. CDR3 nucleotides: TGCGCCAGCAGCTCTCCGGGATTAGGGTACACTGAAGCTTTCTTT.

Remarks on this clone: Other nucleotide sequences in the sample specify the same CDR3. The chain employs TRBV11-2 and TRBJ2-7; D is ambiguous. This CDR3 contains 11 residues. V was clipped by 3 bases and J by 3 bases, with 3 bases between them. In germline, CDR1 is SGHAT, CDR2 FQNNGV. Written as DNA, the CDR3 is TGTGCCAGCAGCTTCAGCTACGAGCAGTACTTC. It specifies CASSFSYEQYF.

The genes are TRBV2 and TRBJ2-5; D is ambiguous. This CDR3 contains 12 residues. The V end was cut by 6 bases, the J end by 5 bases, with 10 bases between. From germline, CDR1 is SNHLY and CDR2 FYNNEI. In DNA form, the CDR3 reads TGTGCCAGCAGGATGGATCCGGAGACCCAGTACTTC. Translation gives CASRMDPETQYF.

The CDR3 is CASKTNGLNDDTQYF. As DNA, the CDR3 is TGTGCCAGTAAAACGAACGGTCTAAACGACGATACGCAGTATTTT. The chain is built from TRBV19 and TRBJ2-3; D remains ambiguous. Germline values: CDR1 LNHDA, CDR2 SQIVND (reference sequence). V lost 7 bases to trimming and J lost 6 bases, with 20 bases between them. The CDR3 is 15 residues long.

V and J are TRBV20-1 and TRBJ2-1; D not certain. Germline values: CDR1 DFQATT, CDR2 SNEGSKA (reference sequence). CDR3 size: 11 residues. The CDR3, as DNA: TGCAAGACGTCCGTTAACAATGAGCAGTTCTTC. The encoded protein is CKTSVNNEQFF.

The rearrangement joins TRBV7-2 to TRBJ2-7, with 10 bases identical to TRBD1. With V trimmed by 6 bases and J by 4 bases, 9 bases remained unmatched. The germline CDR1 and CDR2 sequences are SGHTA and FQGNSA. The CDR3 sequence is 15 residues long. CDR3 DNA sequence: TGTGCCAGCAGTTCTCGACAGGGGGCATGGTACGAGCAGTACTTC. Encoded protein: CASSSRQGAWYEQYF.

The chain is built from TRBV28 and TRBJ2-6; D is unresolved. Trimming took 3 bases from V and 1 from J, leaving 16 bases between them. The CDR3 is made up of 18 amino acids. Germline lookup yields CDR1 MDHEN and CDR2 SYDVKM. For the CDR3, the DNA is TGTGCCAGCAGTTTTACGACCCGGCGGTGGTCTGGGGCCAACGTCCTGACTTTC. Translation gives CASSFTTRRWSGANVLTF.

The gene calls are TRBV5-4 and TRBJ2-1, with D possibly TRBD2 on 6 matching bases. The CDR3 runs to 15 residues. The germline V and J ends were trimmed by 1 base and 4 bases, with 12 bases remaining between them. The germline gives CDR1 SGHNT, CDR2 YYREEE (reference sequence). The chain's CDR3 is CASSLRLATYNEQFF. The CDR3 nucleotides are TGTGCCAGCAGCTTGAGGCTAGCGACTTACAATGAGCAGTTCTTC. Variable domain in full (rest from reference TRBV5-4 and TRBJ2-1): ETGVTQSPTHLIKTRGQQVTLRCSSQSGHNTVSWYQQALGQGPQFIFQYYREEENGRGNFPPRFSGLQFPNYSSELNVNALELDDSALYLCASSLRLATYNEQFFGPGTRLTVL.